This T cell receptor (beta chain) was profiled in a study of PD-L1 blockade in urothelial cancer. Whole-study context: Patients began atezolizumab, 1,200 mg intravenously every 3 weeks, in 2014. Median T cell yield from blood was fewer than 150,000.

The assay was immunoSEQ multiplex PCR, and TCRdb's table has in-frame clones only and misses some. The table shows tens of thousands of clones, with approximately 81% occurring only once. Time point given: pretreatment peripheral blood. The cohort comprised individuals with locally advanced or metastatic urothelial carcinoma. V shed 4 bases, J shed 2 bases, and the junction held 11 bases outside the gene matches. Germline CDR1 and CDR2: LGHNA and YNFKEQ. The CDR3 length is 16 residues. Sequencing was performed on PBMCs, taken around atezolizumab (anti-PD-L1) treatment. The receptor was derived from a man in his 70s with urothelial cancer. The chain has TRBV4-2 and TRBJ2-7, with 7 nucleotides matching TRBD2. CDR3 DNA sequence: TGTGCCAGCAGCCTCGAACCGGGACTAACGGCCTACGAGCAGTACTTC. It specifies CASSLEPGLTAYEQYF.